This is a list of T cell receptor beta chains from one sample in a study of human T cells and chemical hapten exposure. MiXCR, applied by TCRdb to the RACE reads, yields one record per CDR3 protein. The sample holds about 98,000 distinct CDR3 sequences, about a tenth seen once. The material was whole blood, obtained in connection with sensitization to the hapten diphenylcyclopropenone (DPC). The receptors come from a woman aged 55 to 70 with alopecia areata. Some clones in this sample may be carry-over from other donors' samples. The CDR3 runs from the conserved cysteine through the conserved F or W. Each record gives: J gene, D gene, clone size, V gene, CDR3 protein, CDR3 DNA. D genes are given only for firm matches. Clone size appears in some rows only: once, few, many, or a class for an expanded clone.

j_call: TRBJ2-7; d_call: -; clone_size: -; v_call: TRBV10-3; cdr3_aa: CAISESKGQPFEQYF; cdr3_nt: TGTGCCATCAGTGAGTCGAAGGGGCAACCCTTCGAGCAGTACTTC
j_call: TRBJ2-5; d_call: -; clone_size: many; v_call: TRBV7-9; cdr3_aa: CASSMGVQETQYF; cdr3_nt: TGTGCCAGCAGCATGGGGGTGCAAGAGACCCAGTACTTC
j_call: TRBJ1-1; d_call: TRBD1; clone_size: -; v_call: TRBV29-1; cdr3_aa: CSVYRGSSLDTEAFF; cdr3_nt: TGCAGCGTTTACAGGGGTTCTTCGCTAGACACTGAAGCTTTCTTT
j_call: TRBJ2-1; d_call: TRBD1; clone_size: few; v_call: TRBV7-9; cdr3_aa: CASSAGGSHNEQFF; cdr3_nt: TGTGCCAGCAGCGCAGGGGGCTCCCACAATGAGCAGTTCTTC
j_call: TRBJ1-1; d_call: -; clone_size: -; v_call: TRBV3-1; cdr3_aa: CASSPTGGLGAFF; cdr3_nt: TGTGCCAGCAGCCCAACGGGGGGACTAGGAGCTTTCTTT
j_call: TRBJ2-7; d_call: -; clone_size: many; v_call: TRBV5-5; cdr3_aa: CASSPAMVESYEQYF; cdr3_nt: TGTGCCAGCAGCCCCGCGATGGTCGAGTCCTACGAGCAGTACTTC
j_call: TRBJ2-5; d_call: -; clone_size: few; v_call: TRBV7-8; cdr3_aa: CASSQLRGRGGGETQYF; cdr3_nt: TGTGCCAGCAGCCAACTCCGGGGCAGGGGCGGTGGAGAGACCCAGTACTTC
j_call: TRBJ1-2; d_call: -; clone_size: -; v_call: TRBV6-1; cdr3_aa: CASTTYNGGYGYTF; cdr3_nt: TGTGCCAGTACAACTTACAATGGGGGATATGGCTACACCTTC
j_call: TRBJ1-2; d_call: -; clone_size: once; v_call: TRBV5-1; cdr3_aa: CASSSTGSYGHTF; cdr3_nt: TGCGCCAGCAGCTCCACGGGCTCATATGGCCACACCTTC
j_call: TRBJ1-4; d_call: TRBD1; clone_size: -; v_call: TRBV7-8; cdr3_aa: CASSLRDREWRVEKLFF; cdr3_nt: TGTGCCAGCAGCTTAAGGGACAGGGAATGGAGGGTCGAAAAACTGTTTTTT
j_call: TRBJ1-3; d_call: -; clone_size: many; v_call: TRBV6-1; cdr3_aa: CASRLTSSGNTIYF; cdr3_nt: TGTGCCAGCAGGCTGACAAGCTCTGGAAACACCATATATTTT
j_call: TRBJ2-2; d_call: -; clone_size: many; v_call: TRBV6-6; cdr3_aa: CASSYPENRQTGELFF; cdr3_nt: TGTGCCAGCAGTTACCCGGAAAATCGGCAAACCGGGGAGCTGTTTTTT
j_call: TRBJ2-6; d_call: -; clone_size: many; v_call: TRBV19; cdr3_aa: CASGDSSGANVLTF; cdr3_nt: TGTGCCAGTGGTGATAGTTCTGGGGCCAACGTCCTGACTTTC
j_call: TRBJ1-5; d_call: -; clone_size: -; v_call: TRBV27; cdr3_aa: CASSSRGWDQPQHF; cdr3_nt: TGTGCCAGCAGTTCCAGGGGTTGGGATCAGCCCCAGCATTTT
j_call: TRBJ2-7; d_call: TRBD1; clone_size: many; v_call: TRBV5-1; cdr3_aa: CASSYDRGTTYEQYF; cdr3_nt: TGCGCCAGCAGCTATGACAGGGGGACAACCTACGAGCAGTACTTC
j_call: TRBJ2-1; d_call: -; clone_size: -; v_call: TRBV5-1; cdr3_aa: CASSPLAVSYNEQFF; cdr3_nt: TGCGCCAGCAGCCCGTTAGCGGTCTCCTACAATGAGCAGTTCTTC
j_call: TRBJ2-1; d_call: TRBD2; clone_size: many; v_call: TRBV6-2/TRBV6-3; cdr3_aa: CASRRPQRGAGEQFF; cdr3_nt: TGTGCCAGCCGGCGGCCCCAGCGGGGGGCTGGGGAGCAGTTCTTC
j_call: TRBJ2-5; d_call: -; clone_size: few; v_call: TRBV10-2; cdr3_aa: CASSESSQETQYF; cdr3_nt: TGCGCCAGCAGTGAAAGTAGTCAAGAGACCCAGTACTTC
j_call: TRBJ1-2; d_call: -; clone_size: -; v_call: TRBV10-1; cdr3_aa: CASSVAWNYGYTF; cdr3_nt: TGCGCCAGCAGTGTCGCGTGGAACTATGGCTACACCTTC
j_call: TRBJ1-4; d_call: TRBD1; clone_size: few; v_call: TRBV15; cdr3_aa: CATSRDLYRDRVNEKLFF; cdr3_nt: TGTGCCACCAGCAGAGATTTGTACCGGGACAGGGTTAATGAAAAACTGTTTTTT
j_call: TRBJ1-3; d_call: -; clone_size: -; v_call: TRBV7-8; cdr3_aa: CASRSDGSSGNTIYF; cdr3_nt: TGTGCCAGCAGATCGGACGGGAGCTCTGGAAACACCATATATTTT
j_call: TRBJ2-1; d_call: -; clone_size: many; v_call: TRBV19; cdr3_aa: CASSIQAYNEQFF; cdr3_nt: TGTGCCAGTAGTATTCAAGCGTACAATGAGCAGTTCTTC
j_call: TRBJ2-3; d_call: -; clone_size: many; v_call: TRBV10-1; cdr3_aa: CASSDGSDTQYF; cdr3_nt: TGCGCCAGCAGTGACGGGTCAGATACGCAGTATTTT
j_call: TRBJ2-7; d_call: -; clone_size: few; v_call: TRBV7-2; cdr3_aa: CASSRRTYEQYF; cdr3_nt: TGTGCCAGCAGCCGCCGCACCTACGAGCAGTACTTC
j_call: TRBJ1-1; d_call: -; clone_size: -; v_call: TRBV29-1; cdr3_aa: CSAGATEHRGAFF; cdr3_nt: TGCAGCGCGGGCGCTACGGAACACAGAGGAGCTTTCTTT
j_call: TRBJ1-1; d_call: -; clone_size: -; v_call: TRBV5-6; cdr3_aa: CASSLGGEAFF; cdr3_nt: TGTGCCAGCAGCTTGGGAGGGGAAGCTTTCTTT
j_call: TRBJ1-2; d_call: TRBD1; clone_size: -; v_call: TRBV5-1; cdr3_aa: CASSPGQIPNYGYTF; cdr3_nt: TGCGCCAGCAGCCCGGGACAGATACCCAACTATGGCTACACCTTC
j_call: TRBJ1-4; d_call: TRBD1; clone_size: many; v_call: TRBV7-2; cdr3_aa: CASSPGWTGYEKLFF; cdr3_nt: TGTGCCAGCAGCCCAGGCTGGACAGGTTATGAAAAACTGTTTTTT
j_call: TRBJ2-7; d_call: -; clone_size: many; v_call: TRBV27; cdr3_aa: CASSFQGLLYEQYF; cdr3_nt: TGTGCCAGCAGTTTTCAGGGTTTGTTGTACGAGCAGTACTTC
j_call: TRBJ2-2; d_call: -; clone_size: many; v_call: TRBV20-1; cdr3_aa: CSATIQTGGELFF; cdr3_nt: TGCAGTGCCACGATCCAGACGGGCGGGGAGCTGTTTTTT
j_call: TRBJ2-1; d_call: TRBD2; clone_size: few; v_call: TRBV7-6; cdr3_aa: CASSSGTSGGEQFF; cdr3_nt: TGTGCCAGCAGCTCGGGGACTAGCGGGGGAGAGCAGTTCTTC
j_call: TRBJ1-5; d_call: -; clone_size: many; v_call: TRBV6-1; cdr3_aa: CASSEVGGSQPQHF; cdr3_nt: TGTGCCAGCAGTGAAGTGGGGGGCAGTCAGCCCCAGCATTTT
j_call: TRBJ1-1; d_call: TRBD1; clone_size: many; v_call: TRBV4-1; cdr3_aa: CASSPPETGSGTEAFF; cdr3_nt: TGCGCCAGCAGCCCTCCCGAGACAGGGTCGGGTACTGAAGCTTTCTTT
j_call: TRBJ2-1; d_call: TRBD2; clone_size: few; v_call: TRBV20-1; cdr3_aa: CSARRFRTSGVGEQFF; cdr3_nt: TGCAGTGCCAGGAGATTCCGGACTAGCGGGGTGGGTGAGCAGTTCTTC
j_call: TRBJ1-2; d_call: -; clone_size: many; v_call: TRBV3-1; cdr3_aa: CASSQAVHGYTF; cdr3_nt: TGTGCCAGCAGCCAAGCCGTGCATGGCTACACCTTC
j_call: TRBJ2-3; d_call: -; clone_size: -; v_call: TRBV5-1; cdr3_aa: CASSLGHNTDTQYF; cdr3_nt: TGCGCCAGCAGCTTGGGACATAACACAGATACGCAGTATTTT
j_call: TRBJ2-7; d_call: -; clone_size: few; v_call: TRBV7-7; cdr3_aa: CASSLAQGPEQYF; cdr3_nt: TGTGCTAGCAGCTTAGCGCAGGGGCCTGAGCAGTACTTC
j_call: TRBJ1-1; d_call: -; clone_size: few; v_call: TRBV12-3/TRBV12-4; cdr3_aa: CASRMSHTEAFF; cdr3_nt: TGTGCCAGCAGAATGTCCCACACTGAAGCTTTCTTT
j_call: TRBJ1-2; d_call: -; clone_size: few; v_call: TRBV4-1; cdr3_aa: CASSQDSAGAYYGYTF; cdr3_nt: TGCGCCAGCAGCCAAGATAGTGCAGGCGCTTACTATGGCTACACCTTC
j_call: TRBJ2-1; d_call: TRBD1; clone_size: -; v_call: TRBV13; cdr3_aa: CASSLGTVYNEQFF; cdr3_nt: TGTGCCAGCAGCTTGGGGACAGTATACAATGAGCAGTTCTTC
j_call: TRBJ1-4; d_call: -; clone_size: many; v_call: TRBV5-5; cdr3_aa: CASSHGQRPANEKLFF; cdr3_nt: TGTGCCAGCAGCCACGGACAGAGGCCGGCGAATGAAAAACTGTTTTTT
j_call: TRBJ1-2; d_call: -; clone_size: few; v_call: TRBV10-3; cdr3_aa: CAISESPAPYGYTF; cdr3_nt: TGTGCCATCAGTGAGTCCCCAGCTCCCTATGGCTACACCTTC
j_call: TRBJ2-7; d_call: -; clone_size: few; v_call: TRBV7-4; cdr3_aa: CASSLTVGASYEQYF; cdr3_nt: TGTGCCAGCAGCCTTACCGTGGGGGCATCCTACGAGCAGTACTTC
j_call: TRBJ1-2; d_call: -; clone_size: -; v_call: TRBV29-1; cdr3_aa: CSVQGANYGYTF; cdr3_nt: TGCAGCGTTCAGGGTGCTAACTATGGCTACACCTTC
j_call: TRBJ1-1; d_call: TRBD1; clone_size: few; v_call: TRBV20-1; cdr3_aa: CSARQGEYTEAFF; cdr3_nt: TGCAGTGCTAGACAGGGGGAGTACACTGAAGCTTTCTTT
j_call: TRBJ1-1; d_call: -; clone_size: many; v_call: TRBV6-5; cdr3_aa: CASRQGLDTEAFF; cdr3_nt: TGTGCCAGCAGGCAGGGTTTGGACACTGAAGCTTTCTTT
j_call: TRBJ1-3; d_call: -; clone_size: few; v_call: TRBV12-3/TRBV12-4; cdr3_aa: CASSLGRVNTGNTIYF; cdr3_nt: TGTGCCAGCAGTTTAGGTCGTGTAAATACGGGAAACACCATATATTTT
j_call: TRBJ2-3; d_call: -; clone_size: many; v_call: TRBV18; cdr3_aa: CAFGGSSTDTQYF; cdr3_nt: TGTGCCTTTGGGGGATCTAGCACAGATACGCAGTATTTT
j_call: TRBJ2-2; d_call: -; clone_size: few; v_call: TRBV27; cdr3_aa: CASRMKSGFSTGELFF; cdr3_nt: TGTGCCAGCAGGATGAAATCAGGGTTTAGCACCGGGGAGCTGTTTTTT
j_call: TRBJ2-1; d_call: -; clone_size: -; v_call: TRBV15; cdr3_aa: CATSRPSDNEQFF; cdr3_nt: TGTGCCACCAGCAGACCTTCCGACAATGAGCAGTTCTTC
j_call: TRBJ2-1; d_call: -; clone_size: few; v_call: TRBV5-1; cdr3_aa: CASRSSGGSYNEQFF; cdr3_nt: TGCGCCAGCAGGTCCTCCGGGGGTTCCTACAATGAGCAGTTCTTC
j_call: TRBJ2-3; d_call: TRBD1; clone_size: many; v_call: TRBV28; cdr3_aa: CASSLPTGGDTQYF; cdr3_nt: TGTGCCAGCAGTTTACCGACAGGGGGAGATACGCAGTATTTT
j_call: TRBJ2-6; d_call: TRBD1; clone_size: -; v_call: TRBV7-6; cdr3_aa: CASSLGRGTGANVLTF; cdr3_nt: TGTGCCAGCAGCTTAGGCAGGGGGACTGGGGCCAACGTCCTGACTTTC
j_call: TRBJ2-5; d_call: TRBD1; clone_size: -; v_call: TRBV5-1; cdr3_aa: CASSLQPDRQETQYF; cdr3_nt: TGCGCCAGCAGCCTCCAGCCGGACAGGCAAGAGACCCAGTACTTC
j_call: TRBJ2-5; d_call: -; clone_size: few; v_call: TRBV5-1; cdr3_aa: CASSQPTGRGTQYF; cdr3_nt: TGCGCCAGCAGCCAACCGACAGGGAGGGGGACCCAGTACTTC
j_call: TRBJ1-1; d_call: -; clone_size: few; v_call: TRBV11-2; cdr3_aa: CASSHIGVGTEAFF; cdr3_nt: TGTGCCAGCTCCCATATTGGGGTGGGCACTGAAGCTTTCTTT
j_call: TRBJ1-3; d_call: TRBD1; clone_size: few; v_call: TRBV12-3/TRBV12-4; cdr3_aa: CASSFQGQGASGNTIYF; cdr3_nt: TGTGCCAGCAGTTTCCAAGGACAGGGGGCCTCTGGAAACACCATATATTTT
j_call: TRBJ1-4; d_call: -; clone_size: many; v_call: TRBV20-1; cdr3_aa: CSARVTGFNEKLFF; cdr3_nt: TGCAGTGCTAGAGTTACAGGATTTAATGAAAAACTGTTTTTT